Below, 7 T cell receptor beta chains from the same sample are listed, as sequenced in a study of control samples from healthy donors and cancer patients. Method: immunoSEQ multiplex PCR; TCRdb's copy keeps in-frame clones and lacks some. Here the sample spans 150,000 to 200,000 clones, around nine tenths being singletons. The sequencing sample was made of blood. The receptors stem from a man in his thirties or forties in good health.

The J gene is TRBJ2-7, the V gene TRBV13, with 8 bases lining up with TRBD1. Germline V gene lookup returns CDR1 PRHDT and CDR2 FYEKMQ (reference sequence). The CDR3 has 14 residues. Germline trimming cut 5 bases from V and 7 bases from J; bases unmatched to any gene: 10. CDR3 sequence reads: CASSRGQEGAEQYF. CDR3 nucleotide sequence: TGTGCCAGCAGCAGGGGACAGGAGGGGGCTGAGCAGTACTTC.

The chain is built from TRBV3-1 (or the pseudogene TRBV3-2) and TRBJ1-6; D is possibly TRBD1 (5 bases). There are 14 residues in the CDR3. V was cut by 4 bases and J by 10 bases, with 14 bases left in between. Per germline, CDR1 LGHDT and CDR2 YNNKEL (reference sequence). CDR3 nucleotides: TGTGCCAGCAGCCCCCGGGAGGGGTGGTCACCCCTCCACTTT. This sequence encodes CASSPREGWSPLHF.

This clone was found once. The chain couples TRBV20-1 to TRBJ2-3, with D hard to call. Trimming took off 3 bases at V and 1 base at J, with 5 bases between the two ends. CDR3 length: 12 residues. Germline lookup yields CDR1 DFQATT and CDR2 SNEGSKA (reference sequence). CDR3 sequence reads: CSASYGTDTQYF. The CDR3 coding sequence is TGCAGTGCTAGTTACGGCACAGATACGCAGTATTTT.

This clone was seen only a few times. The chain uses TRBV6-6 and TRBJ1-6, with 9 bases fitting TRBD1. CDR3 length: 12 residues. The germline CDR1 and CDR2 sequences are MNHNY and SVGAGI (reference sequence). J was trimmed by 10 bases and V by 9 bases; bases with no gene match: 4. The CDR3 protein is CASTGGRSPLHF. CDR3 in DNA: TGTGCCAGTACAGGGGGCAGGTCACCCCTCCACTTT.

The count of this clone is one. The chain couples TRBV28 to TRBJ1-1; 8 bases fit TRBD1. In germline, CDR1 is MDHEN, CDR2 SYDVKM. The CDR3 loop spans 15 amino acids. The trim removed 5 bases at V and 10 bases at J, leaving 15 bases unmatched. The CDR3 DNA is TGTGCCAGCAGTCCACCCCGCAGGGGGCATTCAGGAGCTTTCTTT. Translation gives CASSPPRRGHSGAFF.

J is TRBJ1-5 and V is TRBV19; D remains ambiguous. Germline CDR1 reads LNHDA; CDR2 reads SQIVND (reference sequence). Trimming cost V 4 bases and J 1 base, with 14 bases left between them. This CDR3 has 16 amino acids. The CDR3 DNA reads TGTGCCAGTAGTAGAGGAACGGAAAAGAGCAATCAGCCCCAGCATTTT. The encoded protein is CASSRGTEKSNQPQHF. Full variable domain (rest looked up from reference TRBV19 and TRBJ1-5): DGGITQSPKYLFRKEGQNVTLSCEQNLNHDAMYWYRQDPGQGLRLIYYSQIVNDFQKGDIAEGYSVSREKKESFPLTVTSAQKNPTAFYLCASSRGTEKSNQPQHFGDGTRLSIL.

In this sample, this clone turned up once. V gene TRBV27 combines with J gene TRBJ1-1; D call uncertain. The V gene's germline CDR1 is MNHEY and CDR2 SMNVEV (reference sequence). CDR3 size: 13 residues. V was trimmed by 5 bases and J by 0 bases, leaving 7 bases between them. CDR3 in amino acids: CASSVQMNTEAFF. The CDR3 coding sequence is TGTGCCAGCAGTGTCCAGATGAACACTGAAGCTTTCTTT.